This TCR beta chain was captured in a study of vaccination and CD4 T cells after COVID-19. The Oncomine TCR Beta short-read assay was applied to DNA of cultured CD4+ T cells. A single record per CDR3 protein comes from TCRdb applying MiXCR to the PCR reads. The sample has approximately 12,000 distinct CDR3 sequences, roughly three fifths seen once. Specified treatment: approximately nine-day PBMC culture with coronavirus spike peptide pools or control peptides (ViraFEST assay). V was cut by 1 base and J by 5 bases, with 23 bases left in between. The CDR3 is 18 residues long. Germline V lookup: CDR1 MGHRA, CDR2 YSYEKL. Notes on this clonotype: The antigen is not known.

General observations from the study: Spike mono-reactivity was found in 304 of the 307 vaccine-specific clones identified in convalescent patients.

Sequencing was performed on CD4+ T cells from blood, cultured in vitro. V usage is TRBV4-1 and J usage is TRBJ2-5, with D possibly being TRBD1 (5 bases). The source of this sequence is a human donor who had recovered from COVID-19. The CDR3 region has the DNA TGCGCCAGCAGCCAAGTATCTCTAGGGGCCTCGTCGAAGGAGACCCAGTACTTC. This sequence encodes CASSQVSLGASSKETQYF.